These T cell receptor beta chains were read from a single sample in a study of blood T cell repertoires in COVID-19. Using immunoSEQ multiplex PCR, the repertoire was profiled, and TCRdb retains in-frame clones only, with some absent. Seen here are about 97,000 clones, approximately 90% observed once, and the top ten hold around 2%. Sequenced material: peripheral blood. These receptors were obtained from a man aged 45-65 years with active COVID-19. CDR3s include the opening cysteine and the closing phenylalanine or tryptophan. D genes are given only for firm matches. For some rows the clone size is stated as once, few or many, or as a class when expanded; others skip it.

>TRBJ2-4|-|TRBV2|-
TGTGCCAGCACCTACCAAGAAGCCAAAAACATTCAGTACTTC
CASTYQEAKNIQYF
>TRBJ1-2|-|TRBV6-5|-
TGTGCCAGCCAGACAGTTAACTATGGCTACACCTTC
CASQTVNYGYTF
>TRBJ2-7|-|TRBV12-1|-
TGTGCCAGCCGGCGGGCGGCCCCCTACGAGCAGTACTTC
CASRRAAPYEQYF
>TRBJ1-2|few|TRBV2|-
TGTGCCAGCAGTGGGGACACAGATAGACGGGGCTACACCTTC
CASSGDTDRRGYTF
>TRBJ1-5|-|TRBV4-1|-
TGCGCCAGCACCCTCAATGGAGATAGCAATCAGCCCCAGCATTTT
CASTLNGDSNQPQHF
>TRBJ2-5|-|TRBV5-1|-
TGCGCCAGCAGCTTGGCCGGACTATCCCAAGAGACCCAGTACTTC
CASSLAGLSQETQYF
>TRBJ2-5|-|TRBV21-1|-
TGTGCCAGCAGCAAAGACAGGGAGTCTCCGAACTTC
CASSKDRESPNF
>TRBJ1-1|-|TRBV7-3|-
TGTGCCAGCTCCAGGGGAGGGGACACTGAAGCTTTCTTT
CASSRGGDTEAFF
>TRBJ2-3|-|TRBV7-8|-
TGTGCCAGCAGTCAATGGGGGGGCCAGGTCACAGATACGCAGTATTTT
CASSQWGGQVTDTQYF
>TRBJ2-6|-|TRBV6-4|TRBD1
TGTGCCAGCAGTCCGGGACAGATGGGGGCCAACGTCCTGACTTTC
CASSPGQMGANVLTF
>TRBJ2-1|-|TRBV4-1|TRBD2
TGCGCCAGCAGCCAAGCTTTGGGACTAGCGGGTGAGCAGTTCTTC
CASSQALGLAGEQFF
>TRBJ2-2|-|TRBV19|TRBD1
TGTGCCAGTAATTCAGGGGGCTTGAACACCGGGGAGCTGTTTTTT
CASNSGGLNTGELFF
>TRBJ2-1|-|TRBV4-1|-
TGCGCCAGCAGCCACCCGGTTCGGGGGGCTTCAAATGAGCAGTTCTTC
CASSHPVRGASNEQFF
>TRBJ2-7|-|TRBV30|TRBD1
TGTGCCTGGAGCCCGCAGGGACAGGGGAGGTTTAGGGAGCAGTACTTC
CAWSPQGQGRFREQYF
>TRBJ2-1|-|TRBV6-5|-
TGTGCCAGCAGTTCCCAGGGGGGAGAGCAGTTCTTC
CASSSQGGEQFF
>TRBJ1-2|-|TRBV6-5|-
TGTGCCAGCAGAGGCTCGAGGGTCGGCTATGGCTACACCTTC
CASRGSRVGYGYTF
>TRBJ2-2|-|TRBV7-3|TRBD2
TGTGCCAGCAGCTTACGAGCCAGCGGGGGGGCGGACACCGGGGAGCTGTTTTTT
CASSLRASGGADTGELFF
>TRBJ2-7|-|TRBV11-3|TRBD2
TGTGCCAGCAGCTGTTTAGCGGGGGGGGACGAGCAGTACTTC
CASSCLAGGDEQYF
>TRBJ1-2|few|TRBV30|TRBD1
TGTGCCTGGAGTGCCACAGGGGCTTTAGGCTACACCTTC
CAWSATGALGYTF
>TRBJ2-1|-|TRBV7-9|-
TGTGCCAGCAGCTTAGGGCAGTCCTACAATGAGCAGTTCTTC
CASSLGQSYNEQFF
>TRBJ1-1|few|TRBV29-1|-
TGCAGCGTTGGGGCGGGACGGCTTGAAGCTTTCTTT
CSVGAGRLEAFF
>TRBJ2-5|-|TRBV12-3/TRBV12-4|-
TGTGCCAGCACCCCGGACTACGGGACCCAGTACTTC
CASTPDYGTQYF
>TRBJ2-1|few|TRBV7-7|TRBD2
TGTGCCAGCAGCCCGACTAGCGGGGTTGTTAGTGAGCAGTTCTTC
CASSPTSGVVSEQFF
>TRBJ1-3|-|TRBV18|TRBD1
TGTGCCAGCTCTCCAGAGGGGACAGGGCCTGGAAACACCATATATTTT
CASSPEGTGPGNTIYF
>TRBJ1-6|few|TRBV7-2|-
TGTGCCAGCAGCACTCTCCTCACCCCTCCCCACTTT
CASSTLLTPPHF
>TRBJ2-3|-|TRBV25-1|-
TGTGCCAGCAGTGAATATTATAGAGATACGCAGTATTTT
CASSEYYRDTQYF
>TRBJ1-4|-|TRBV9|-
TGTGCCAGCAGCGTAGGAAGCTTGGCTAATGAAAAACTGTTTTTT
CASSVGSLANEKLFF
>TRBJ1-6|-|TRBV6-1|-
TGTGCCAGCAGTGAAGTATATATGAGCTCCTATAATTCACCCCTCCACTTT
CASSEVYMSSYNSPLHF
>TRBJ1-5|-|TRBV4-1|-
TGCGCCAGCAGCCAAACGGCAGGGGCACAGCCCCAGCATTTT
CASSQTAGAQPQHF
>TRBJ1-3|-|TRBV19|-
TGTGCCAGTAGTACCCAGGGCGGTGGAAACACCATATATTTT
CASSTQGGGNTIYF
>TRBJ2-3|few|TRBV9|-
TGTGCCAGCAGTTACACCGACTACACAGATACGCAGTATTTT
CASSYTDYTDTQYF
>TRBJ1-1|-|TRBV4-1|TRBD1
TGCGCCAGCAGAAGTCCCGGGACAGTGAACACTGAAGCTTTCTTT
CASRSPGTVNTEAFF